The clone carrying this TCR beta chain has more than one count but fewer than ten. Its antigen is not known. This sample was included in a study of response to subunit inactivated influenza vaccine. Study observations and caveats: The study's authors posited that every seasonal influenza vaccination enlists few new T cells.

V gave up 7 bases and J gave up 0 bases, with 10 bases separating them. CDR3 length: 14 residues. In germline, CDR1 is ENHRY, CDR2 SYGVKD. TCRdb called the RT-PCR reads again in MiXCR, with one record for every CDR3 protein. The sample yields 700,000 to 900,000 distinct CDR3 sequences, approximately 21% seen once. This receptor was identified in a middle-aged man who received an inactivated influenza vaccine. The chain uses TRBV10-3 and TRBJ2-1, with D tentatively TRBD1 (6 bases). The sample consisted of PBMCs from blood, taken more than 4 days after vaccination. The CDR3 bases are TGTGCCATCACTCAGGGGTTCTCCTACAATGAGCAGTTCTTC. Amino acids: CAITQGFSYNEQFF.